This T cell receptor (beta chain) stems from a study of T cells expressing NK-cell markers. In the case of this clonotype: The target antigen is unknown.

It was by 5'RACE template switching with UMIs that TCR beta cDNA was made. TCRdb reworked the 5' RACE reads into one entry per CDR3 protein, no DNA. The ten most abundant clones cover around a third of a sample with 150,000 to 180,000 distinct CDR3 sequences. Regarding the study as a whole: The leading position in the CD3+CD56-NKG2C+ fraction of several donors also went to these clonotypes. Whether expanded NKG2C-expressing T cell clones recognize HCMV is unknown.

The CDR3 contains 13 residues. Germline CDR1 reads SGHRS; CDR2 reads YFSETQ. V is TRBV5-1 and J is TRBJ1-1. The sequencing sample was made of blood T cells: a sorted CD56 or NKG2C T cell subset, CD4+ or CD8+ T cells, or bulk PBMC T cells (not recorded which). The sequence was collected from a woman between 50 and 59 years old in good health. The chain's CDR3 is CASSLASGTEAFF.